The T cell receptor (beta chain) described here comes from a study of identical twins (dated by TCRdb to the mid-2010s). Context from the whole study: To test whether fetal clonotypes persist, the study used deep sequencing on TCR alpha and beta repertoires from monozygotic twins, unrelated adults of various ages, and cord blood. To rule out contamination, replicate twin experiments were performed at different times with different library preparation protocols. General findings and caveats noted by the study authors: Excess twin sharing in beta out-of-frame sequences was weaker because fewer shared sequences lowered the signal-to-noise ratio. Abundant cord blood beta clonotypes had fewer insertions, young adult naive repertoires showed a similar but weaker trend, and memory repertoires showed no such trend. Recombination models systematically underestimated out-of-frame TCR alpha sharing in monozygotic twins but agreed with sharing between unrelated individuals. Because the same donors could not be followed over many years, the conclusions relied on cross-sectional statistical analysis. Zero-insertion analyses could be partly confounded by invariant T cells such as MAIT and iNKT, though diverse VJ usage argued against such confounding for most clonotypes. Compared with coincidental sharing between unrelated individuals, an excess of low generation-probability sequences was observed among out-of-frame TCR alpha sequences shared between twins.

This clonotype was observed once. What this receptor recognizes is not known. One end of the junction is discordant with germline, which a read error may explain. Every donor in the study was a healthy Caucasian. Library creation used 5' RACE. Sequencing took place on an Illumina HiSeq 2000. Template switching added a universal primer binding site, and the final cDNA carried a unique molecular identifier that allowed TCR cDNA molecules to be counted accurately. Specific primers in the conserved constant-segment region were used to synthesize first-strand cDNA for the TCR alpha and beta chains. To control for contamination, every cDNA library was double barcoded, receiving both a SMART-Mk sample barcode and Illumina barcodes. TruSeq adapter sequences, together with Illumina sample barcodes, were added in two successive PCR steps. The TCR alpha and beta cDNA libraries were sequenced on the Illumina HiSeq platform using custom primers. Per the authors' processing: MiGEC was used to process raw reads and extract unique molecular identifiers, and MiXCR was used to find CDR3 positions. Recombination models were inferred per individual with the repgenHMM and IGoR tools using an EM algorithm. The tcR package in R was used for shared clonotype analysis, with sharing normalized by the product of cloneset sizes. To study raw recombination free of thymic and clonal selection effects, out-of-frame nonproductive sequences were analyzed. Through fastp at Q25 and MiXCR, TCRdb rebuilt clones from the public reads, retaining in-frame beta chains. Entries that share a CDR3 protein sequence are merged under the most common genes and DNA. TCRdb's processing, not the authors' own work, is the source of the V and J calls. This sample is represented by 1.5 million to 2 million distinct CDR3 sequences; about 32% of them were singletons. Approximately 0.29% of the sample rests with the top ten.

From the cysteine through the phenylalanine, the CDR3 covers 16 amino acids. Only the CDR3 portion is preserved as DNA: 48 bases, with reading frame beginning at the first base. In the germline V gene, CDR1 corresponds to SGHAT and CDR2 to FQNNGV. Material: cord blood. The sequence derives from a newborn girl in good health. The sequence joins TRBV11-2 to TRBJ2-3, and TRBD2 aligns with 14 junction nucleotides. In nucleotide form, the sequence is TGTGCCTGCAGCCCGACTAGCGGGAGGGCCTCAGATACGCAGTATTTT. Its protein product is CACSPTSGRASDTQYF.